Sequencing of this TCR beta chain was carried out in a study of T-cell reconstitution after alpha-beta-depleted transplantation in children. Whole-study findings and limits: One year after transplant, T-cell counts and diversity came mostly from newly produced T cells.

The CDR3 covers 14 residues. Trimming shortened V by 5 bases and J by 2 bases, and 13 bases separated the two germline ends. The germline V gene encodes CDR1 MNHEY and CDR2 SMNVEV (reference sequence). The TCRbeta library was prepared with unique molecular identifiers. TCRdb fed the PCR reads into MiXCR, producing one record per CDR3 protein. Of 900,000 or so distinct CDR3 sequences listed, approximately 15% are singletons. About this clonotype itself: As yet, its antigen is unknown.

Source: PBMCs, mostly from graft donor cells, taken 360 days after TCRalphabeta/CD19-depleted stem cell transplant. This receptor was obtained from a male patient aged 10 to 17 who had a stem cell transplant for acute lymphoblastic leukemia, so the T cells may come from the graft donor. The chain links TRBV27 to TRBJ2-7; D not certain. The CDR3 here is CASSGRPTTYEQYF. CDR3 coding DNA: TGTGCCAGCAGTGGCCGGCCGACCACCTACGAGCAGTACTTC.